This T cell receptor (beta chain) was recorded in a study of blood T cell repertoires in COVID-19. CDR1 SGDLS and CDR2 YYNGEE come from the germline V gene. This CDR3 spans 15 amino acids. The ends were cut back, 0 bases at V and 4 bases at J, with 11 bases in the middle. Per the study methods: Quantification of nucleated cells was approximated via reference gene primer amplification. The assay was immunoSEQ multiplex PCR, and TCRdb's table has in-frame clones only and misses some. V and J calls and clone size come straight from that table; D and trimming were deduced from the DNA. The sample includes 250,000 to 300,000 clones, about 90% of them seen just once.

The V and J genes are TRBV9 and TRBJ1-3; TRBD1 might be the D (5 bases). The sample comprised peripheral blood. This sequence originates from a woman aged 25 to 39 with COVID-19, enrolled during active disease. CDR3 protein: CASSVAGSAGNTIYF. CDR3 in DNA: TGTGCCAGCAGCGTAGCAGGGTCGGCGGGAAACACCATATATTTT. Drawing the rest from reference TRBV9 and TRBJ1-3, the complete variable domain is DSGVTQTPKHLITATGQRVTLRCSPRSGDLSVYWYQQSLDQGLQFLIQYYNGEERAKGNILERFSAQQFPDLHSELNLSSLELGDSALYFCASSVAGSAGNTIYFGEGSWLTVV.